This T cell receptor (beta chain) comes out of a study of cytomegalovirus exposure and HLA in healthy donors. With 60 Vbeta and 13 Jbeta primers, the PCR was carried out. Sequenced by immunoSEQ multiplex PCR; TCRdb stores in-frame clones only, minus some. The sample includes more than 95,000 clones, 65% to 80% of them seen just once. The junction had 3 bases not matched to a gene; V was cut back by 0 bases and J by 6 bases. From germline, CDR1 is SGHKS and CDR2 YYEKEE (reference sequence). CDR3 size: 15 residues. The chain combines TRBV5-5 with TRBJ1-4, with TRBD1 matching 9 bases. The specimen sequenced was PBMCs. The receptor was derived from a woman aged 18-35 years in good health and CMV-seropositive. The CDR3 sequence: CASSLGTGGYEKLFF. DNA of the CDR3: TGTGCCAGCAGCTTGGGAACAGGGGGCTATGAAAAACTGTTTTTT.